The clone carrying this TCR beta chain appeared a few times. This specimen belongs to a study of blood T cell repertoires in COVID-19. The overall study: There were acute and convalescent COVID-19 samples, and they came from the United States, Italy and Spain.

V was pared by 0 bases and J by 7 bases, with 7 bases of the junction left unmatched. This CDR3 is built from 14 residues. Germline V CDR1 and CDR2: SGHTS, YDEGEE. Cohort placement rested on clinical history that participants reported themselves. Symptom resolution, clearance, or two negative PCRs marked the recovered donors of Cohort 3. Per the original methods: Cell counts per sample came from amplifying reference gene primers. Generated by immunoSEQ multiplex PCR, the TCRdb table keeps only in-frame clones and is missing some. V and J calls and clone size are those listed in that table; D and trimming were worked out from the DNA. The repertoire holds a few hundred thousand clones, with 65% to 85% as singletons.

Sequenced material: PBMCs or T cells enriched from blood (not recorded which). The chain carries TRBV5-8 and TRBJ2-7, with TRBD1 matching 7 bases. This sequence originates from a middle-aged man who had recovered from COVID-19. CDR3 in DNA: TGTGCCAGCAGCTTGGACAGGGGAACGTATGAGCAGTACTTC. Amino acids: CASSLDRGTYEQYF.